Each of the 17 T cell receptor beta chains below was sequenced from the same sample in a study of OX40 agonist ivuxolimab in advanced cancers. Assay used: immunoSEQ multiplex PCR; TCRdb lists only in-frame clones, some missing. The sample gives roughly 60,000 clones, 84% of which show up once; 2.1% is in the top ten. Source: CD4+ or CD8+ T cells sorted from blood, taken in a trial of the OX40 agonist ivuxolimab. Receptor source: an adult with an advanced solid tumor such as melanoma, head and neck, liver or kidney cancer.

This chain joins TRBV5-1 and TRBJ1-5; weak D call: TRBD1 (6 bases). This CDR3 region has 16 residues. Germline CDR1 is SGHRS and CDR2 is YFSETQ. Trimming removed 4 bases at V and 2 bases at J, with 16 bases between. The CDR3 DNA sequence: TGCGCCAGCAGCGAAGGAGTGGGGGCGGGCAATCAGCCCCAGCATTTT. This codes for CASSEGVGAGNQPQHF.

The chain links TRBV11-2 to TRBJ2-5, with 7 bases identical to TRBD2. The CDR3 has 14 residues. Germline V gene lookup returns CDR1 SGHAT and CDR2 FQNNGV. The J segment lost 5 bases and the V segment lost 1 base, leaving 4 bases of the junction unmatched. The CDR3 spells CASSLVGGVETQYF. The CDR3 DNA reads as TGTGCCAGCAGCTTAGTGGGGGGGGTTGAGACCCAGTACTTC.

The rearrangement uses TRBV19 and TRBJ1-3; D gene ambiguous. Per germline, CDR1 LNHDA and CDR2 SQIVND (reference sequence). The V end was cut by 5 bases, the J end by 0 bases, with 23 bases between. The CDR3 loop spans 19 amino acids. CDR3 sequence: CASSPSVPGGPHSGNTIYF. Here the CDR3 DNA reads TGTGCCAGTAGTCCCTCGGTTCCCGGTGGGCCCCACTCTGGAAACACCATATATTTT.

The V gene is TRBV19, the J gene TRBJ2-7; no definite D call. Germline V gene data show CDR1 as LNHDA and CDR2 as SQIVND (reference sequence). Trimming removed 5 bases at V and 3 bases at J, with 11 bases between. The CDR3 extends over 13 amino acids. The CDR3 bases are TGTGCCAGTAGTTCTTCACCCGACTACGAGCAGTACTTC. This codes for CASSSSPDYEQYF.

The chain is built from TRBV9 and TRBJ1-6, with unresolved D. The CDR3 runs 14 residues. Germline V lookup: CDR1 SGDLS, CDR2 YYNGEE. Trimming removed 0 bases from V and 5 bases from J, with 6 bases in between. The CDR3 is CASSVGQDNSPLHF. The CDR3 DNA is TGTGCCAGCAGCGTAGGCCAGGATAATTCACCCCTCCACTTT.

The chain employs TRBV21-1 and TRBJ2-3; TRBD2, the D gene given by the table, was not confirmed from the DNA. TRBV21-1 is shown as a pseudogene. The CDR3 covers 15 residues. Written as DNA, the CDR3 is TGTGCCAGCTTCATCCCTTTGCGGGACACAGATACGCAGTATTTT. It translates to CASFIPLRDTDTQYF.

The gene calls are TRBV7-9 and TRBJ2-7; weak D call: TRBD2 (6 bases). Germline V gene lookup returns CDR1 SEHNR and CDR2 FQNEAQ (reference sequence). The length of the CDR3 is 17 residues. Between the trimmed V and J ends, which lost 5 bases and 3 bases, there was a span of 23 bases. CDR3 sequence (DNA): TGTGCCAGCAGCCCTAGCGAGTGGCTGGGAGAAGGCTACGAGCAGTACTTC. It specifies CASSPSEWLGEGYEQYF.

The genes are TRBV27 and TRBJ1-1; possibly TRBD1 for D (6 bases). V was trimmed by 7 bases and J by 2 bases, leaving 11 bases between them. The CDR3 loop spans 13 amino acids. Germline-derived CDR1 and CDR2 are MNHEY and SMNVEV (reference sequence). CDR3 in amino acids: CASNYRANTEAFF. DNA of the CDR3: TGTGCCAGCAACTACAGGGCCAACACTGAAGCTTTCTTT.

V is TRBV5-5 and J is TRBJ1-1; D is ambiguous. The V and J ends lost 5 bases and 4 bases respectively, with 15 bases between them. The CDR3 loop spans 14 amino acids. CDR1 SGHKS and CDR2 YYEKEE come from the germline V gene (reference sequence). The CDR3 nucleotides read TGTGCCAGCAGTCAATATTTCCCGGGCACTGAAGCTTTCTTT. This translates into CASSQYFPGTEAFF.

By share, this clone ranks as medium-sized (0.01 to 0.1%). This chain connects TRBV6-4 to TRBJ1-5; D not resolved. Germline V CDR1 and CDR2: MRHNA, SNTAGT. The CDR3 runs to 14 residues. V gave up 6 bases and J gave up 2 bases, with 11 bases separating them. CDR3 bases: TGTGCCAGCAGCATGGAATATGGCAATCAGCCCCAGCATTTT. Translating it yields CASSMEYGNQPQHF.

In its sample, this clone was seen once. The chain couples TRBV5-6 to TRBJ2-3; D may be TRBD2 (6 bases). Trimming shortened V by 1 base and J by 3 bases, and 15 bases separated the two germline ends. This CDR3 comprises 16 residues. CDR1 and CDR2 (germline): SGHDT, YYEEEE. The CDR3 region is CASSLNGGIRTDTQYF. In DNA form, the CDR3 reads TGTGCCAGCAGCTTGAACGGCGGGATTCGTACAGATACGCAGTATTTT.

J is TRBJ1-4 and V is TRBV5-4, with no clear D. Germline V gene sequence: CDR1 SGHNT, CDR2 YYREEE (reference sequence). The CDR3 consists of 15 residues. Trimming removed 4 bases at V and 5 bases at J, with 15 bases between. The CDR3 sequence: CASSPKEAPNEKLFF. The CDR3, as DNA: TGTGCCAGCAGCCCCAAGGAGGCCCCCAATGAAAAACTGTTTTTT.

Concerning this clone itself: No DNA is shown, since the ends of the CDR3 on it are uncertain; the CDR3 is the one TCRdb lists. CDR3 sequence: CASSFAGGASGNTIYF. The chain carries TRBV12-1 and TRBJ1-3; the table's TRBD1 call for D was not verified on the DNA. TRBV12-1 is a known pseudogene. The CDR3 has 16 residues if both end residues are counted.

This sequence joins TRBV10-3 and TRBJ2-3; TRBD2 matches 10 bases. Germline-derived CDR1 and CDR2 are ENHRY and SYGVKD. Germline trimming cut 6 bases from V and 1 base from J; bases unmatched to any gene: 7. This CDR3 is built from 16 residues. CDR3 DNA sequence: TGTGCCATCAGGGACTCTAGCGGGGGACGCACAGATACGCAGTATTTT. It translates to CAIRDSSGGRTDTQYF.

The V and J genes are TRBV4-1 and TRBJ2-1, with D possibly matching TRBD2 (6 bases). This CDR3 region has 13 residues. The V and J ends lost 1 base and 8 bases respectively, with 9 bases between them. Germline CDR1 and CDR2: MGHRA and YSYEKL. CDR3 coding DNA: TGCGCCAGCAGCCAAGTAACTAGCCATGAGCAGTTCTTC. It codes for CASSQVTSHEQFF.

In DNA, the CDR3 is TGTGCCAGCAGCCGGACAGGCGTTAATGAAAAACTGTTTTTT. Translating gives CASSRTGVNEKLFF. The V gene is TRBV7-9, the J gene TRBJ1-4; the match to TRBD1 covers 7 bases. V shed 5 bases, J shed 4 bases, and the junction held 4 bases outside the gene matches. In germline, CDR1 is SEHNR, CDR2 FQNEAQ (reference sequence). The CDR3 has 14 amino acids.

The chain joins TRBV11-2 to TRBJ1-1, with D perhaps matching TRBD1 (5 bases). This CDR3 region has 13 residues. The V gene's germline CDR1 is SGHAT and CDR2 FQNNGV. The V and J ends lost 3 bases and 4 bases respectively, with 9 bases between them. The CDR3 is CASSFSGPTEAFF. The CDR3 DNA reads as TGTGCCAGCAGCTTCTCGGGGCCCACTGAAGCTTTCTTT.